These T cell receptor beta chains were read from a single sample in a study of blood T cell repertoires in COVID-19. TCRdb keeps only in-frame clones here, not all; method: immunoSEQ multiplex PCR. This table holds about 170,000 clones, roughly nine tenths found once. The specimen sequenced was peripheral blood. These receptors came from a woman in her sixties with COVID-19, enrolled during active disease. CDR3s include the opening cysteine and the closing phenylalanine or tryptophan. A D gene is named only where the DNA matches it firmly. Some rows mark clone size as missing; the rest say once, few, many or name a class of expanded clone.

J gene: TRBJ2-3
CDR3 length: 19
clone size: -
V gene: TRBV10-2
D gene: -
CDR3 DNA: TGCGCCAGCAGTCCCGAGTCGGGCGGTTACCCCCCGAGGGCAGATACGCAGTATTTT
CDR3 protein: CASSPESGGYPPRADTQYF

J gene: TRBJ1-1
CDR3 length: 15
clone size: -
V gene: TRBV9
D gene: -
CDR3 DNA: TGTGCCAGCAGCCCCCGGGGAATCGCCGGCACTGAAGCTTTCTTT
CDR3 protein: CASSPRGIAGTEAFF

J gene: TRBJ1-6
CDR3 length: 14
clone size: -
V gene: TRBV21-1
D gene: -
CDR3 DNA: TGTGCCAGCAGCAAAGGGATAGACAGAGTACCCCTCCACTTT
CDR3 protein: CASSKGIDRVPLHF

J gene: TRBJ2-5
CDR3 length: 18
clone size: -
V gene: TRBV15
D gene: TRBD2
CDR3 DNA: TGTGCCACCAGCAGAGATCCGCACGAGGGACTACCAAAGAAGACCCAGTACTTC
CDR3 protein: CATSRDPHEGLPKKTQYF

J gene: TRBJ2-2
CDR3 length: 16
clone size: -
V gene: TRBV29-1
D gene: TRBD1
CDR3 DNA: TGCAGCGTCGAGTTCCCGGACAGGGGGGACACCGGGGAGCTGTTTTTT
CDR3 protein: CSVEFPDRGDTGELFF

J gene: TRBJ2-6
CDR3 length: 16
clone size: -
V gene: TRBV11-2
D gene: -
CDR3 DNA: TGTGCCAGCAGCTTATCCCCTAGTCCTGGGGCCAACGTCCTGACTTTC
CDR3 protein: CASSLSPSPGANVLTF

J gene: TRBJ2-1
CDR3 length: 19
clone size: -
V gene: TRBV7-2
D gene: TRBD2
CDR3 DNA: TGTGCCAGCAGCCTAGGGGCGGGTACTAGCGGGAGTTCTTACAATGAGCAGTTCTTC
CDR3 protein: CASSLGAGTSGSSYNEQFF

J gene: TRBJ2-5
CDR3 length: 17
clone size: once
V gene: TRBV9
D gene: TRBD2
CDR3 DNA: TGTGCCAGCAGCGTAGGGACTAGCGTGAAGGATGTGAAGACCCAGTACTTC
CDR3 protein: CASSVGTSVKDVKTQYF

J gene: TRBJ1-4
CDR3 length: 16
clone size: -
V gene: TRBV5-3
D gene: -
CDR3 DNA: TGTGCCAGAAGCTTGCGAGGGGGTAATACTAATGAAAAACTGTTTTTT
CDR3 protein: CARSLRGGNTNEKLFF

J gene: TRBJ2-3
CDR3 length: 16
clone size: -
V gene: TRBV6-2/TRBV6-3
D gene: -
CDR3 DNA: TGTGCCAGCAGTGGGGCCTCGGTAGCGGGCACAGATACGCAGTATTTT
CDR3 protein: CASSGASVAGTDTQYF

J gene: TRBJ1-3
CDR3 length: 15
clone size: few
V gene: TRBV5-1
D gene: -
CDR3 DNA: TGCGCCAGCAGCTCGGGGGGCTCCTCTGGAAACACCATATATTTT
CDR3 protein: CASSSGGSSGNTIYF

J gene: TRBJ2-7
CDR3 length: 14
clone size: -
V gene: TRBV6-2/TRBV6-3
D gene: -
CDR3 DNA: TGTGCCAGCAGTTACTCGGGCACCTACTACGAGCAGTACTTC
CDR3 protein: CASSYSGTYYEQYF

J gene: TRBJ1-2
CDR3 length: 13
clone size: -
V gene: TRBV6-6
D gene: -
CDR3 DNA: TGTGCCAGCCTCGACACCCCTAACTATGGCTACACCTTC
CDR3 protein: CASLDTPNYGYTF

J gene: TRBJ1-1
CDR3 length: 14
clone size: -
V gene: TRBV27
D gene: -
CDR3 DNA: TGTGCCAGCAGTTTAGAAGGGGAGGACACTGAAGCTTTCTTT
CDR3 protein: CASSLEGEDTEAFF

J gene: TRBJ2-1
CDR3 length: 13
clone size: -
V gene: TRBV11-2
D gene: TRBD2
CDR3 DNA: TGTGCCAGCAGCTTAGCCGGGGGGAATGAGCAGTTCTTC
CDR3 protein: CASSLAGGNEQFF

J gene: TRBJ2-1
CDR3 length: 16
clone size: -
V gene: TRBV7-9
D gene: TRBD1
CDR3 DNA: TGTGCCAGCAGCTTACAGTCGGGACAGGGGTACAGTGAGCAGTTCTTC
CDR3 protein: CASSLQSGQGYSEQFF

J gene: TRBJ2-7
CDR3 length: 13
clone size: -
V gene: TRBV6-5
D gene: -
CDR3 DNA: TGTGCCAGCGGACTGTCGAGCTCCTACGAGCAGTACTTC
CDR3 protein: CASGLSSSYEQYF

J gene: TRBJ1-5
CDR3 length: 17
clone size: -
V gene: TRBV6-1
D gene: TRBD1
CDR3 DNA: TGTGCCAGCAGTGACCGACAGGGGGTAGGGAGCAATCAGCCCCAGCATTTT
CDR3 protein: CASSDRQGVGSNQPQHF

J gene: TRBJ1-1
CDR3 length: 13
clone size: -
V gene: TRBV29-1
D gene: -
CDR3 DNA: TGCAGCGTTGAAGTGGGCAGGGGAACTGAAGCTTTCTTT
CDR3 protein: CSVEVGRGTEAFF

J gene: TRBJ1-3
CDR3 length: 13
clone size: -
V gene: TRBV7-2
D gene: -
CDR3 DNA: TGTGCCAGCAGCCCGGGAGCGGGAAACACCATATATTTT
CDR3 protein: CASSPGAGNTIYF

J gene: TRBJ2-1
CDR3 length: 14
clone size: -
V gene: TRBV5-1
D gene: TRBD2
CDR3 DNA: TGCGCCAGCGGTCTACTAGCGGGAGCCGATGAGCAGTTCTTC
CDR3 protein: CASGLLAGADEQFF

J gene: TRBJ1-1
CDR3 length: 14
clone size: -
V gene: TRBV4-1
D gene: -
CDR3 DNA: TGCGCCAGCAGCCTCGGACTCTTGAACACTGAAGCTTTCTTT
CDR3 protein: CASSLGLLNTEAFF

J gene: TRBJ1-6
CDR3 length: 14
clone size: -
V gene: TRBV7-9
D gene: TRBD1
CDR3 DNA: TGTGCCAGCAGCTTAGGGACAGGGAATTCACCCCTCCACTTT
CDR3 protein: CASSLGTGNSPLHF

J gene: TRBJ1-5
CDR3 length: 15
clone size: -
V gene: TRBV19
D gene: -
CDR3 DNA: TGTGCCAGTAGCCGGGGTCCCAATAGCAATCAGCCCCAGCATTTT
CDR3 protein: CASSRGPNSNQPQHF

J gene: TRBJ2-7
CDR3 length: 15
clone size: -
V gene: TRBV4-3
D gene: TRBD2
CDR3 DNA: TGCGCCAGCAGCCAACTGGCGGGAGGGCTTTACGAGCAGTACTTC
CDR3 protein: CASSQLAGGLYEQYF

J gene: TRBJ1-2
CDR3 length: 16
clone size: -
V gene: TRBV5-1
D gene: -
CDR3 DNA: TGCGCCAGCAGCTTGGATGGGGGCGACCTAATCTATGGCTACACCTTC
CDR3 protein: CASSLDGGDLIYGYTF

J gene: TRBJ1-2
CDR3 length: 15
clone size: -
V gene: TRBV3-1/TRBV3-2
D gene: -
CDR3 DNA: TGTGCCAGCAGCCAAGATCTTGGTACTTACTATGGCTACACCTTC
CDR3 protein: CASSQDLGTYYGYTF

J gene: TRBJ1-2
CDR3 length: 13
clone size: once
V gene: TRBV27
D gene: -
CDR3 DNA: TGTGCCAGCAGTTTTGACCCCCGGGATGGCTACACCTTC
CDR3 protein: CASSFDPRDGYTF

J gene: TRBJ1-1
CDR3 length: 13
clone size: -
V gene: TRBV6-1
D gene: -
CDR3 DNA: TGTGCCAGCAGTGAACAGGAGAACACTGAAGCTTTCTTT
CDR3 protein: CASSEQENTEAFF

J gene: TRBJ1-2
CDR3 length: 15
clone size: -
V gene: TRBV5-1
D gene: -
CDR3 DNA: TGCGCCAGCAGCTTGGTTAGCGACGTTAACTATGGCTACACCTTC
CDR3 protein: CASSLVSDVNYGYTF

J gene: TRBJ1-4
CDR3 length: 13
clone size: few
V gene: TRBV30
D gene: TRBD1
CDR3 DNA: TGTGCCTGGGCGGGAGGACAGGGGGAAAAACTGTTTTTT
CDR3 protein: CAWAGGQGEKLFF

J gene: TRBJ1-3
CDR3 length: 17
clone size: -
V gene: TRBV4-3
D gene: TRBD1
CDR3 DNA: TGCGCCAGCAGCCAAGCCGCCGGGACAGGGGCTGGAAACACCATATATTTT
CDR3 protein: CASSQAAGTGAGNTIYF

J gene: TRBJ2-7
CDR3 length: 15
clone size: -
V gene: TRBV19
D gene: -
CDR3 DNA: TGTGCCAGTAGTACATCCAGGTTTACCTCCTACGAGCAGTACTTC
CDR3 protein: CASSTSRFTSYEQYF

J gene: TRBJ2-3
CDR3 length: 13
clone size: -
V gene: TRBV5-4
D gene: TRBD1
CDR3 DNA: TGTGCCAGCAGCCCCGACAGGGATGGTACGCAGTATTTT
CDR3 protein: CASSPDRDGTQYF

J gene: TRBJ1-1
CDR3 length: 13
clone size: once
V gene: TRBV19
D gene: -
CDR3 DNA: TGTGCCAGTAGCATGGTTGGCCGCACTGAAGCTTTCTTT
CDR3 protein: CASSMVGRTEAFF

J gene: TRBJ1-4
CDR3 length: 14
clone size: -
V gene: TRBV5-5
D gene: -
CDR3 DNA: TGTGCCAGCAGCCCGTGGCGGGGGGATGAAAAACTGTTTTTT
CDR3 protein: CASSPWRGDEKLFF

J gene: TRBJ2-5
CDR3 length: 14
clone size: -
V gene: TRBV19
D gene: TRBD1
CDR3 DNA: TGTGCCAGTAGTAACTACAGGGGACAAGAGACCCAGTACTTC
CDR3 protein: CASSNYRGQETQYF

J gene: TRBJ2-1
CDR3 length: 14
clone size: -
V gene: TRBV6-2/TRBV6-3
D gene: TRBD2
CDR3 DNA: TGTGCCAGCAGTAATAGCGGGAGGGCTCCTGAGCAGTTCTTC
CDR3 protein: CASSNSGRAPEQFF

J gene: TRBJ1-6
CDR3 length: 15
clone size: -
V gene: TRBV28
D gene: -
CDR3 DNA: TGTGCCAGCAGTTTCCAGGGTGTGGATAATTCACCCCTCCACTTT
CDR3 protein: CASSFQGVDNSPLHF

J gene: TRBJ2-7
CDR3 length: 11
clone size: -
V gene: TRBV5-5
D gene: -
CDR3 DNA: TGTGCCAGCAGCCGAGGATACGAGCAGTACTTC
CDR3 protein: CASSRGYEQYF

J gene: TRBJ1-6
CDR3 length: 14
clone size: few
V gene: TRBV18
D gene: TRBD1
CDR3 DNA: TGTGCCAGCTCTTTGGGGACAGAGAATTCACCCCTCCACTTT
CDR3 protein: CASSLGTENSPLHF

J gene: TRBJ2-7
CDR3 length: 10
clone size: few
V gene: TRBV30
D gene: -
CDR3 DNA: TGTGCCTGGGGTACCTACGAGCAGTACTTC
CDR3 protein: CAWGTYEQYF

J gene: TRBJ2-2
CDR3 length: 14
clone size: -
V gene: TRBV24-1
D gene: TRBD2
CDR3 DNA: TGTGCCACAAGGGGGCTAGCGGGGACCGGGGAGCTGTTTTTT
CDR3 protein: CATRGLAGTGELFF

J gene: TRBJ1-3
CDR3 length: 16
clone size: -
V gene: TRBV25-1
D gene: -
CDR3 DNA: TGTGCCAGCAGTCTGGGGCGACTCCGGGCTGGAAACACCATATATTTT
CDR3 protein: CASSLGRLRAGNTIYF

J gene: TRBJ2-3
CDR3 length: 14
clone size: -
V gene: TRBV7-2
D gene: TRBD2
CDR3 DNA: TGTGCCAGCAGCCCCTCTAGCGGAACAGATACGCAGTATTTT
CDR3 protein: CASSPSSGTDTQYF

J gene: TRBJ1-5
CDR3 length: 16
clone size: once
V gene: TRBV7-2
D gene: TRBD1
CDR3 DNA: TGTGCCAGCAGCTTCACCGGGACAGCGTTCAATCAGCCCCAGCATTTT
CDR3 protein: CASSFTGTAFNQPQHF

J gene: TRBJ1-1
CDR3 length: 13
clone size: -
V gene: TRBV12-5
D gene: TRBD1
CDR3 DNA: TGTGCTGTACGACAGGGGATGAACACTGAAGCTTTCTTT
CDR3 protein: CAVRQGMNTEAFF

J gene: TRBJ2-5
CDR3 length: 14
clone size: -
V gene: TRBV2
D gene: -
CDR3 DNA: TGTGCCAGCAGTGAATCGGGGTTTCAAGAGACCCAGTACTTC
CDR3 protein: CASSESGFQETQYF

J gene: TRBJ2-1
CDR3 length: 13
clone size: -
V gene: TRBV11-3
D gene: -
CDR3 DNA: TGTGCCAGCAGCTTTGACAGCTACAATGAGCAGTTCTTC
CDR3 protein: CASSFDSYNEQFF

J gene: TRBJ1-6
CDR3 length: 15
clone size: -
V gene: TRBV27
D gene: TRBD1
CDR3 DNA: TGTGCCAGCAGTTCATTCCGGACAGGGGGCTTACCCCTCCACTTT
CDR3 protein: CASSSFRTGGLPLHF

J gene: TRBJ2-5
CDR3 length: 12
clone size: -
V gene: TRBV3-1/TRBV3-2
D gene: -
CDR3 DNA: TGTGCCAGCAGCCCAACAATAGAGACCCAGTACTTC
CDR3 protein: CASSPTIETQYF

J gene: TRBJ2-2
CDR3 length: 12
clone size: once
V gene: TRBV9
D gene: -
CDR3 DNA: TGTGCCAGCAGCGTTTCAGACGGGGAGCTGTTTTTT
CDR3 protein: CASSVSDGELFF

J gene: TRBJ1-4
CDR3 length: 15
clone size: -
V gene: TRBV19
D gene: -
CDR3 DNA: TGTGCCAGTAGAACTTGGGGGACGGGAGGAGAAAAACTGTTTTTT
CDR3 protein: CASRTWGTGGEKLFF

J gene: TRBJ2-7
CDR3 length: 15
clone size: -
V gene: TRBV4-2
D gene: -
CDR3 DNA: TGTGCCAGCAGCCAAGATACTAGTGCCCTATACGAGCAGTACTTC
CDR3 protein: CASSQDTSALYEQYF

J gene: TRBJ2-2
CDR3 length: 17
clone size: once
V gene: TRBV27
D gene: TRBD2
CDR3 DNA: TGTGCCAGCAGTTATACCGGGGGGGACGGGCCCACCGGGGAGCTGTTTTTT
CDR3 protein: CASSYTGGDGPTGELFF